The rows below give T cell receptor beta chains drawn from one sample of a study of T cell responses to AZD1222 COVID-19 vaccine. Sequencing used immunoSEQ multiplex PCR; TCRdb keeps in-frame clones, though not all of them. The profile shows roughly 170,000 clones, about nine tenths of them singletons. The source was peripheral blood, collected on day 0 of AZD1222 vaccination. The receptor source for this set is an adult in good health. CDR3s leave out the opening cysteine and the closing phenylalanine or tryptophan. A D gene is named only where the DNA matches it firmly. A clone size is listed for some rows: how often the clone was seen (once, few, many), or a class if it is expanded.

V	D	size	J	length	CDR3
TRBV6-1	NA	NA	TRBJ2-7	10	ASSDSSYEQY
TRBV13	TRBD2	NA	TRBJ2-5	12	ASSLAGPQETQY
TRBV5-1	NA	NA	TRBJ1-1	12	ASSLFRGNTEAF
TRBV6-6	NA	NA	TRBJ1-2	11	ASAARGTYGYT
TRBV2	TRBD1	NA	TRBJ2-1	16	ASSEDEDRGTSYNEQF
TRBV29-1	NA	NA	TRBJ2-1	12	SVVEGSPYNEQF
TRBV24-1	TRBD2	NA	TRBJ2-3	14	ATSDSLAGGTDTQY
TRBV21-1	NA	NA	TRBJ2-7	11	ASSMASSYEQY
TRBV6-5	NA	NA	TRBJ2-1	13	ASSYPGLASKEQF
TRBV6-5	TRBD1	NA	TRBJ1-1	10	ATGGVGTEAF
TRBV5-1	TRBD1	NA	TRBJ2-2	16	ASSLENRGATFTGELF
TRBV7-2	NA	NA	TRBJ1-6	14	ASSLGGRGYNSPLH
TRBV14	NA	NA	TRBJ1-4	13	ASSPLPGRQEKLF
TRBV2	NA	NA	TRBJ1-5	13	ASSDVQGINQPQH
TRBV3-1/TRBV3-2	NA	NA	TRBJ1-3	12	ASSQKGTGNTIY
TRBV7-3	NA	NA	TRBJ2-3	14	ASSLVGGANTDTQY
TRBV3-1/TRBV3-2	TRBD1	NA	TRBJ1-2	13	ASSQVWDRGRGYT
TRBV2	NA	NA	TRBJ2-3	13	ASLRDGGFTDTQY
TRBV19	NA	NA	TRBJ1-5	13	ASSTGKRANQPQH
TRBV30	TRBD1	NA	TRBJ2-2	14	AWSVAGGIATGELF
TRBV19	TRBD1	NA	TRBJ2-3	12	ASSMGQVPDTQY
TRBV13	NA	NA	TRBJ2-3	11	ASSFGGTDTQY
TRBV15	NA	NA	TRBJ2-3	12	ATSRVGATDTQY
TRBV11-2	NA	NA	TRBJ1-2	13	ASSHEGAATHGYT
TRBV27	NA	once	TRBJ1-2	9	ASSEGRGYT
TRBV7-2	TRBD2	NA	TRBJ2-7	13	ASSYRTSGTYEQY